These T cell receptor beta chains were read from a single sample in a study of control samples from healthy donors and cancer patients. Repertoires were generated with immunoSEQ multiplex PCR, while TCRdb's copy carries only in-frame clones and drops some. The table lists over 85,000 clones, approximately 93% of them singletons, with approximately 1.5% in the top ten. The sequenced material came from blood. The origin of the receptors is a woman between 25 and 40 years old in good health. CDR3s include the opening cysteine and the closing phenylalanine or tryptophan. D genes are given only for firm matches. The size field is filled for only some rows; it gives once, few, many or a size class.

clone_size	d_call	j_call	v_call	cdr3_nt	cdr3_aa
NA	NA	TRBJ2-3	TRBV27	TGTGCCAGCAGTTTACTTGGCTCGGGATTGAAAACAGATACGCAGTATTTT	CASSLLGSGLKTDTQYF
NA	NA	TRBJ2-2	TRBV27	TGTGCCAGCAGCGTCCGAGGGCCCCCGAACACCGGGGAGCTGTTTTTT	CASSVRGPPNTGELFF
NA	NA	TRBJ2-2	TRBV19	TGTGCCAGTAGTATCAAGACTACAGTCGTAAGGACCGGGGAGCTGTTTTTT	CASSIKTTVVRTGELFF
NA	NA	TRBJ2-3	TRBV5-1	TGCGCCAGCAGCCGGGCCCTGGCAGATACGCAGTATTTT	CASSRALADTQYF
NA	NA	TRBJ2-7	TRBV2	TGTGCCAGCAGTGTAAGAGATGGGGAGGTCGACTCCTACGAGCAGTACTTC	CASSVRDGEVDSYEQYF
NA	NA	TRBJ2-1	TRBV9	TGTGCCAGCAGCCCCAGCGGAACACACTACAATGAGCAGTTCTTC	CASSPSGTHYNEQFF
once	TRBD2	TRBJ2-1	TRBV6-5	TGTGCCAGCACTAGCGGGAGGGGGCATGAGCAGTTCTTC	CASTSGRGHEQFF
NA	NA	TRBJ1-2	TRBV5-6	TGTGCCAGCAGCCCGTACGACAGGTTCCCCTATGGCTACACCTTC	CASSPYDRFPYGYTF
NA	NA	TRBJ1-2	TRBV6-5	TGTGCCAGCACCACGGGGGGCGCCTATGGCTACACCTTC	CASTTGGAYGYTF
NA	TRBD1	TRBJ1-6	TRBV2	TGTGCCAGCAGACAGGGGGTGGATTCACCCCTCCACTTT	CASRQGVDSPLHF
once	NA	TRBJ2-1	TRBV5-8	TGTGCCAGCAGCAAGGGGGGGGAGGCTTACAATGAGCAGTTCTTC	CASSKGGEAYNEQFF
NA	NA	TRBJ2-1	TRBV9	TGTGCCAGCAGCGTAGGCAGAGGGGTCAATGAGCAGTTCTTC	CASSVGRGVNEQFF
NA	NA	TRBJ2-3	TRBV9	TGTGCCAGCAGCACTCAGACAGCAGACACAGATACGCAGTATTTT	CASSTQTADTDTQYF
NA	TRBD1	TRBJ2-1	TRBV25-1	TGTGCCAGCTCTGGGTTGGACAGGATCAATGAGCAGTTCTTC	CASSGLDRINEQFF
NA	NA	TRBJ1-2	TRBV11-3	TGTGCCAGCAGCTTCGGTAGACCCTCTAACTATGGCTACACCTTC	CASSFGRPSNYGYTF
NA	TRBD1	TRBJ1-2	TRBV5-1	TGCGCCAGCAGCCAGGGGACAGCTAACTATGGCTACACCTTC	CASSQGTANYGYTF
NA	TRBD1	TRBJ1-4	TRBV25-1	TGTGCCAGCAGTGTCGGACAGGGCGGTGAAAAACTGTTTTTT	CASSVGQGGEKLFF
NA	TRBD1	TRBJ2-7	TRBV7-8	TGTGCCAGCAGCTTAGGGGACAGGTTTTACTTC	CASSLGDRFYF
few	NA	TRBJ2-3	TRBV19	TGTGCCAGTACCGCCCTAGCGTCCCCCACAGATACGCAGTATTTT	CASTALASPTDTQYF
NA	TRBD2	TRBJ2-7	TRBV6-2/TRBV6-3	TGTGCCAGCAGTTACGTTCTAGCGGGAGGCTACGAGCAGTACTTC	CASSYVLAGGYEQYF
NA	TRBD1	TRBJ2-7	TRBV25-1	TGTGCCAGCAGTGAATTGCGACAGGGGGGCTCCTACGAGCAGTACTTC	CASSELRQGGSYEQYF
few	NA	TRBJ1-3	TRBV11-2	TGTGCCAGCAGCACCCGGACGGTGTCTGGAAACACCATATATTTT	CASSTRTVSGNTIYF
NA	NA	TRBJ1-6	TRBV30	TGTGCCTGGAGTCTTGACTTGAATTCACCCCTCCACTTT	CAWSLDLNSPLHF
NA	NA	TRBJ2-5	TRBV29-1	TGCAGCGTTGGATGGGAGACCCAGTACTTC	CSVGWETQYF
NA	TRBD2	TRBJ2-5	TRBV19	TGTGCCAGCGGGGGGGCTGATCGGGAGACCCAGTACTTC	CASGGADRETQYF
NA	NA	TRBJ1-2	TRBV2	TGTGCCAGCAGTGATTACAGCCAATCTAACTATGGCTACACCTTC	CASSDYSQSNYGYTF
NA	NA	TRBJ2-5	TRBV7-9	TGTGCCAGCAGCTTAGGCCTCGGGACGCAAGAGACCCAGTACTTC	CASSLGLGTQETQYF
NA	TRBD1	TRBJ2-7	TRBV5-1	TGCGCCAGCAGCTTGTTCGGGACAGATTCCATACGTGGGCAGTACTTC	CASSLFGTDSIRGQYF
NA	NA	TRBJ1-4	TRBV18	TGTGCCAGCTCGCGGGCAACTAATGAAAAACTGTTTTTT	CASSRATNEKLFF
NA	NA	TRBJ1-1	TRBV12-5	TGTGCTAGTGGTTTAGGGCTGGAGGGCACTGAAGCTTTCTTT	CASGLGLEGTEAFF
once	NA	TRBJ1-6	TRBV5-1	TGCGCCAGCAGCTTGGAACCGGGACGGGTTTATTCACCCCTCCACTTT	CASSLEPGRVYSPLHF
NA	TRBD1	TRBJ1-4	TRBV19	TGTGCCAGTAGTCGCGGACAGGGTCCTAATGAAAAACTGTTTTTT	CASSRGQGPNEKLFF
NA	TRBD2	TRBJ2-2	TRBV9	TGTGCCAGCAGCGCCAGTGGCCTAGCGGGAAATACCGGGGAGCTGTTTTTT	CASSASGLAGNTGELFF